This TCR beta chain was retrieved from a study of T cell responses to AZD1222 COVID-19 vaccine. The table came from immunoSEQ multiplex PCR; TCRdb's copy has only in-frame clones and leaves some out. Altogether more than 85,000 clones are present, nearly 90% being singletons, with the ten largest covering roughly 13%. The sample in question was peripheral blood, obtained on day 0 of MenACWY control vaccination. The sequence derives from an adult in good health.

CDR3 DNA sequence: TGCGCCAGCAGCGTGGGGCGGGGGAACACTGAAGCTTTCTTT. This translates into CASSVGRGNTEAFF. The rearrangement joins TRBV4-3 to TRBJ1-1; D is possibly TRBD1 (5 bases). The CDR3 extends over 14 amino acids. CDR1 and CDR2 (germline): LGHNA, YSLEER. Trimming pared 5 bases from V and 1 base from J, leaving 11 bases between.